The source of this T cell receptor beta chain is a study of T cell responses to AZD1222 COVID-19 vaccine. Whole-study context: The study pooled second doses at about 4 or about 12 weeks.

Repertoires were generated with immunoSEQ multiplex PCR, while TCRdb's copy carries only in-frame clones and drops some. The sample has around 130,000 clones, 85% to 95% seen once. Study-wide points: Clonal diversity may have been underestimated, and the donors were mostly white British, with more females than males. Nearly half of spike-specific TCRs reportedly target unmutated variant regions. Regions 160-218 and 743-854 held dominance among vaccine-associated CD4 TCRs, which spanned spike.

Details on this clone: What it recognizes is unknown.

Germline CDR1 reads MNHEY; CDR2 reads SMNVEV (reference sequence). V was clipped by 7 bases and J by 3 bases; unmatched bases: 4. The CDR3 spans 13 residues. J is TRBJ2-5 and V is TRBV27; 8 nucleotides match TRBD1. The material was peripheral blood, obtained on day 0 of AZD1222 vaccination. The clonotype comes from an adult in good health. In nucleotides, the CDR3 is TGTGCCAGCACTGACAGGGGTAAAGAGACCCAGTACTTC. Translation gives CASTDRGKETQYF.